This T cell receptor beta chain was found in a study of blood T cell repertoires in COVID-19. Turning to the study itself: T cells, B-cell-depleted T cells, or PBMCs supplied cDNA or gDNA.

The CDR3 spans 14 residues. Germline CDR1 and CDR2: SGDLS and YYNGEE. V was trimmed by 1 base and J by 4 bases, leaving 9 bases between them. The data were produced by immunoSEQ multiplex PCR, yet TCRdb's version contains in-frame clones alone and is incomplete. This repertoire shows about 260,000 clones, 88% found once; its top ten account for 0.65% to 0.8%. The clonotype was recovered from a human donor in a cohort sampled during active COVID-19. The chain joins TRBV9 to TRBJ1-3; TRBD1 is a possible D gene (6 bases). Input material: peripheral blood. This CDR3 reads CASSVHTGGNTIYF. The CDR3 DNA follows: TGTGCCAGCAGCGTACATACAGGGGGAAACACCATATATTTT.